These T cell receptor beta chains were read from a single sample in a study of blood T cells in healthy people across ages. TCRdb reprocessed the 5' RACE reads with MiXCR, giving one entry per CDR3 protein. The sample holds 500,000 to 600,000 distinct CDR3 sequences, 27% seen once. The material sequenced was blood. These receptors all come from a woman in her 70s in good health. CDR3s include the opening cysteine and the closing phenylalanine or tryptophan. The D gene is left open where the match is weak. Size tells how often a clone was seen (once, few, many) or the class of an expanded clone, and some rows leave it out.

>.|TRBD1|TRBV4-2|TRBJ1-1
CASSQRRTGSTEALF
TGTGCCAGCAGCCAACGTAGGACAGGGAGCACTGAAGCTTTGTTT
>.|.|TRBV5-1|TRBJ2-7
CASSPFSRVGTYEQYF
TGCGCCAGCAGTCCCTTTAGCCGGGTTGGAACCTACGAGCAGTACTTC
>.|.|TRBV6-5|TRBJ2-7
CASSPPETPYEQYF
TGTGCCAGCAGCCCCCCGGAGACGCCCTACGAGCAGTACTTC
>few|TRBD1|TRBV6-1|TRBJ1-1
CASSGGIGTGKEAFF
TGTGCCAGCAGTGGGGGAATCGGGACAGGGAAAGAAGCTTTCTTT
>few|.|TRBV7-2|TRBJ1-1
CASRAPSTEAFF
TGTGCCAGCAGGGCCCCGAGCACTGAAGCTTTCTTT
>.|.|TRBV5-1|TRBJ1-1
CASSLEGGEWDTEASF
TGCGCCAGCAGCTTGGAGGGGGGCGAGTGGGACACTGAAGCTTCCTTT
>once|TRBD1|TRBV5-1|TRBJ1-1
CASRTGTGKMNTEAFF
TGCGCCAGCAGAACCGGGACAGGGAAAATGAACACTGAAGCTTTCTTT
>.|.|TRBV7-9|TRBJ2-6
CASSLHQSSGANVLTF
TGTGCCAGCAGCCTACATCAAAGCTCTGGGGCCAACGTCCTGACTTTC
>.|TRBD1|TRBV20-1|TRBJ1-1
CSASREQGWGTEAFF
TGCAGTGCCTCAAGGGAACAGGGGTGGGGCACTGAAGCTTTCTTT
>few|TRBD1|TRBV20-1|TRBJ1-1
CSARAGTANTEAFF
TGCAGTGCTAGAGCGGGGACAGCTAACACTGAAGCTTTCTTT
>few|.|TRBV5-1|TRBJ1-2
CASSLEGVVGYTF
TGCGCCAGCAGCTTAGAAGGGGTGGTTGGCTACACCTTC
>few|.|TRBV12-5|TRBJ1-1
CASGLQGSTEAFF
TGTGCTAGTGGTTTGCAGGGTAGCACTGAAGCTTTCTTT
>.|.|TRBV24-1|TRBJ2-3
CATSDEAGLTDTQYF
TGTGCCACCAGTGATGAGGCAGGGCTCACAGATACGCAGTATTTT
>.|TRBD1|TRBV29-1|TRBJ2-1
CSGIGTGIAKYNEQFF
TGCAGCGGAATCGGGACAGGGATCGCGAAGTACAATGAGCAGTTCTTC
>.|.|TRBV7-2|TRBJ2-5
CASSLVGAQYF
TGTGCCAGCAGCTTAGTAGGGGCCCAGTACTTC
>.|TRBD2|TRBV12-3/TRBV12-4|TRBJ2-1
CASSYGTTEQFF
TGTGCCAGCAGTTATGGGACTACTGAGCAGTTCTTC
>.|.|TRBV5-1|TRBJ2-5
CASSLETGPQETQYF
TGCGCCAGCAGCTTGGAGACCGGGCCTCAAGAGACCCAGTACTTC
>.|TRBD1|TRBV20-1|TRBJ1-1
CSVLQGARNTEAFF
TGCAGTGTTTTACAGGGGGCGCGGAACACTGAAGCTTTCTTT
>.|.|TRBV6-5|TRBJ1-2
CASRMLGVGVYGYTF
TGTGCCAGCAGGATGCTAGGGGTCGGAGTATATGGCTACACCTTC
>.|.|TRBV12-3/TRBV12-4|TRBJ1-2
CASSFPLSQEDYGYTF
TGTGCCAGCAGTTTCCCCCTCTCGCAGGAAGACTATGGCTACACCTTC
>few|TRBD1|TRBV20-1|TRBJ2-7
CSVDPTGDQYEQYF
TGCAGTGTAGACCCCACAGGGGATCAGTACGAGCAGTACTTC
>few|.|TRBV20-1|TRBJ1-4
CSGAEGIRSEKLFF
TGCAGTGGTGCGGAGGGTATCAGGAGTGAAAAACTGTTTTTT
>.|TRBD2|TRBV24-1|TRBJ2-3
CATRGLAGTDTQYF
TGTGCCACCCGGGGACTAGCCGGAACAGATACGCAGTATTTT
>.|.|TRBV6-1|TRBJ1-4
CASSGSAGSEYEKLFF
TGTGCCAGCAGTGGATCTGCAGGTTCCGAATATGAAAAACTGTTTTTT
>few|.|TRBV27|TRBJ2-5
CASSLVASSYQETQYF
TGTGCCAGCAGTTTGGTAGCATCGTCTTACCAAGAGACCCAGTACTTC
>.|.|TRBV5-8|TRBJ2-3
CASSLAKGGVTDTQYF
TGTGCCAGCAGCTTGGCCAAGGGGGGCGTCACAGATACGCAGTATTTT
>few|.|TRBV20-1|TRBJ2-1
CSARDEREQFF
TGCAGTGCTAGAGACGAGCGGGAGCAGTTCTTC
>.|.|TRBV5-1|TRBJ2-5
CASSLSRNEETQYF
TGCGCCAGCAGCTTGTCTAGAAACGAAGAGACCCAGTACTTC
>few|TRBD2|TRBV6-2/TRBV6-3|TRBJ2-1
CASSTRTREQFF
TGTGCCAGCAGTACTCGGACTAGAGAGCAGTTCTTC
>few|.|TRBV25-1|TRBJ1-1
CASIQWARAFF
TGTGCCAGCATCCAGTGGGCCCGAGCTTTCTTT
>few|.|TRBV7-8|TRBJ1-2
CASSLGSPGQTQNYGYTF
TGTGCCAGCAGCTTAGGGTCTCCGGGACAAACGCAAAACTATGGCTACACCTTC
>many|.|TRBV29-1|TRBJ2-4
CSVEEESVSNIQYF
TGCAGCGTTGAAGAGGAAAGTGTCAGTAACATTCAGTACTTC
>.|.|TRBV20-1|TRBJ2-7
CSARDPTKGNYEQYF
TGCAGTGCTAGAGACCCCACAAAGGGAAACTACGAGCAGTACTTC
>.|TRBD1|TRBV27|TRBJ1-2
CASSLRPGQGAWGYTF
TGTGCCAGCAGTCTTCGACCGGGACAGGGGGCGTGGGGCTACACCTTC
>.|.|TRBV5-1|TRBJ2-5
CASSLGRQLETQYF
TGCGCCAGCAGCTTGGGCAGGCAACTCGAGACCCAGTACTTC
>.|.|TRBV20-1|TRBJ2-1
CSARSYEQFF
TGCAGTGCTAGAAGCTATGAGCAGTTCTTC
>.|.|TRBV7-2|TRBJ2-4
CASSPAGRRNIQYF
TGTGCCAGCAGCCCCGCAGGTCGTCGAAACATTCAGTACTTC
>few|.|TRBV11-2|TRBJ2-7
CASSLGGISSYEQYF
TGTGCCAGCAGCTTAGGTGGGATTAGCTCCTACGAGCAGTACTTC
>.|TRBD1|TRBV6-2/TRBV6-3|TRBJ2-7
CASRGTGRSYEQYF
TGTGCCAGCAGGGGGACAGGGCGCTCCTACGAGCAGTACTTC
>few|.|TRBV7-2|TRBJ2-2
CASSFQTGNTGELFF
TGTGCCAGCAGCTTTCAAACGGGGAACACCGGGGAGCTGTTTTTT
>few|.|TRBV7-2|TRBJ2-1
CASSLIAENNEQFF
TGTGCCAGCAGCTTAATAGCCGAGAACAATGAGCAGTTCTTC
>.|.|TRBV4-2|TRBJ2-1
CASSQEVRNGEQFF
TGTGCCAGCAGCCAAGAAGTTAGGAATGGTGAGCAGTTCTTC
>few|.|TRBV5-1|TRBJ2-7
CASRLLSSLNEQYF
TGCGCCAGCAGGCTCCTTTCCTCACTGAACGAGCAGTACTTC
>.|TRBD1|TRBV4-1|TRBJ1-3
CASSQERTGFSGNTIYF
TGCGCCAGCAGCCAAGAGAGGACAGGTTTCTCTGGAAACACCATATATTTT
>many|.|TRBV12-3/TRBV12-4|TRBJ2-1
CASSLMGRAGAYNEQFF
TGTGCCAGCAGTTTGATGGGCCGGGCAGGGGCCTACAATGAGCAGTTCTTC
>.|.|TRBV29-1|TRBJ1-2
CSVVPPGDYYTF
TGCAGCGTTGTGCCGCCAGGGGACTACTACACCTTC
>.|.|TRBV9|TRBJ2-7
CASSVAPGSSYEQYF
TGTGCCAGCAGCGTAGCTCCAGGGTCCTCCTACGAGCAGTACTTC
>few|.|TRBV7-2|TRBJ2-5
CASSLRQLYQETQYF
TGTGCCAGCAGCCTTCGACAGCTGTACCAAGAGACCCAGTACTTC
>.|TRBD2|TRBV7-2|TRBJ2-5
CASQTWILAGEGTQYF
TGTGCCAGCCAAACCTGGATACTAGCGGGAGAAGGGACCCAGTACTTC
>.|TRBD1|TRBV6-1|TRBJ2-5
CASSEDRDETQYF
TGTGCCAGCAGTGAGGACAGGGATGAGACCCAGTACTTC
>.|TRBD1|TRBV10-3|TRBJ2-2
CAITDRGTGELFF
TGTGCCATCACTGACAGGGGGACCGGGGAGCTGTTTTTT